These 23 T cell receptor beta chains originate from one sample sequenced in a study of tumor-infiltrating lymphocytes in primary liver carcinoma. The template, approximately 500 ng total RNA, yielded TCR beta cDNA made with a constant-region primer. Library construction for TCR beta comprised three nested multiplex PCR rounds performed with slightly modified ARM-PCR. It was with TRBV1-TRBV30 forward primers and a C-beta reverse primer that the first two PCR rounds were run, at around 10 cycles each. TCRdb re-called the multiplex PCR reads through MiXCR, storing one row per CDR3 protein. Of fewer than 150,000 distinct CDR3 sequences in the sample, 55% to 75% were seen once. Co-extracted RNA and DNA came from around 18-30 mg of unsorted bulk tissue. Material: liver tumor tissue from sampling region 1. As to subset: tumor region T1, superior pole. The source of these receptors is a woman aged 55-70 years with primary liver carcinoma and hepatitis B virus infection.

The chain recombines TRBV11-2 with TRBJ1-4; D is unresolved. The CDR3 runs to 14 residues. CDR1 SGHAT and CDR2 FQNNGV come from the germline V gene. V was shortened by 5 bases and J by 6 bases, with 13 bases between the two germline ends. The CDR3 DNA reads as TGTGCCAGCAGCCCCGACGGGTTGCATGAAAAACTGTTTTTT. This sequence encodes CASSPDGLHEKLFF.

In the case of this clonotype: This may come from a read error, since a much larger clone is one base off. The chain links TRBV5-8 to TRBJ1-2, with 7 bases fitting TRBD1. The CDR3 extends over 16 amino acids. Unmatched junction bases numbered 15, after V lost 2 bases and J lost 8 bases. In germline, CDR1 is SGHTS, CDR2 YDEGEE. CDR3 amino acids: CASSFRRGQGVHGYTF. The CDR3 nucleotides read TGTGCCAGCAGCTTTCGTCGGGGCCAGGGGGTGCACGGCTACACCTTC.

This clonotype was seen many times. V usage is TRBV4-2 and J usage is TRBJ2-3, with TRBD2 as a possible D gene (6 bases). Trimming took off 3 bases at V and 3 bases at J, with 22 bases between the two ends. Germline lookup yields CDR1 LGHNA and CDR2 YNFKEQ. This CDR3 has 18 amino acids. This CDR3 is CASSQLWRDFCPTDTQYF. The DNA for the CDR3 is TGTGCCAGCAGCCAGCTCTGGCGGGACTTCTGCCCTACAGATACGCAGTATTTT.

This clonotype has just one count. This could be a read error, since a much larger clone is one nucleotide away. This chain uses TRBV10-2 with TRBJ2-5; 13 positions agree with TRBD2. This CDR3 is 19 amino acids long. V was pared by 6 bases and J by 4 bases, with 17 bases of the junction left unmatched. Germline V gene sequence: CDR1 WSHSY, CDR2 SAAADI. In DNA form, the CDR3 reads TGCGCCAGCAGGCCTAGACGGCAGGGCCGACTAGCGGGAGGAGAGACCCAGTACTTC. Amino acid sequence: CASRPRRQGRLAGGETQYF.

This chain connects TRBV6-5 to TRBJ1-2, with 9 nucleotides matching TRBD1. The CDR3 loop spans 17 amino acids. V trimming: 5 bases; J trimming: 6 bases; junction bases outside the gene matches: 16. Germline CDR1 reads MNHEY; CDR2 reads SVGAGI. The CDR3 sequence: CASSPYRTGENPNGYTF. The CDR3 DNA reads TGTGCCAGCAGTCCATATAGGACAGGGGAGAATCCTAATGGCTACACCTTC.

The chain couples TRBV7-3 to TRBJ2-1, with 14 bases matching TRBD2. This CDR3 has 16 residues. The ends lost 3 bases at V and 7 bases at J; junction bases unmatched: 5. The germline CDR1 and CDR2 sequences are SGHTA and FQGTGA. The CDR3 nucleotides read TGTGCCAGCAGCTTCGCAGGGACTAGCGGGAGTAATGAGCAGTTCTTC. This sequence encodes CASSFAGTSGSNEQFF.

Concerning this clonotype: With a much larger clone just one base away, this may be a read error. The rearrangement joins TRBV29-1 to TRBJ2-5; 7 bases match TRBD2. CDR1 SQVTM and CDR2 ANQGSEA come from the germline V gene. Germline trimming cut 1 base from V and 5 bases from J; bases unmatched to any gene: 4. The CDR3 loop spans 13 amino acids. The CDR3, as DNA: TGCAGCGTTGAAGTCGGCGGGAGTGAGACCCAGTACTTC. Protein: CSVEVGGSETQYF.

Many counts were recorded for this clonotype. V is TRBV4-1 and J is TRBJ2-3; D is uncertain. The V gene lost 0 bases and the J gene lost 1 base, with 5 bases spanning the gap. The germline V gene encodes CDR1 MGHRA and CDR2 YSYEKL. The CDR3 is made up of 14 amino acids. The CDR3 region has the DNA TGCGCCAGCAGCCAAGAAGCTGGCACAGATACGCAGTATTTT. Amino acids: CASSQEAGTDTQYF.

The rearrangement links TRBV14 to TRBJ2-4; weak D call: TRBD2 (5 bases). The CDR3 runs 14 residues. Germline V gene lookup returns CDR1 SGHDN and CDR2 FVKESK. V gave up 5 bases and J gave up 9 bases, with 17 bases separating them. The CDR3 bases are TGTGCCAGCAGCGCTAGCAGGACGTCACGCATTCAGTACTTC. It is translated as CASSASRTSRIQYF.

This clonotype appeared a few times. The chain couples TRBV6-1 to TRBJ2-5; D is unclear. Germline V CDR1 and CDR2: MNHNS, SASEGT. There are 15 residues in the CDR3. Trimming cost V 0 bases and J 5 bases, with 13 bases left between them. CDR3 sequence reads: CASSEASRVFETQYF. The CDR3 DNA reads TGTGCCAGCAGTGAAGCCAGTCGGGTTTTCGAGACCCAGTACTTC.

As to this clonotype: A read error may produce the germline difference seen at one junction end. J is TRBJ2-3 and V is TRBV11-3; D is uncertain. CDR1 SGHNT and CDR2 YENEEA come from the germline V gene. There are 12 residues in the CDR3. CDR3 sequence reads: CACSKWADTKYF. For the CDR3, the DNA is TGTGCCTGCAGCAAGTGGGCAGATACGAAGTATTTT.

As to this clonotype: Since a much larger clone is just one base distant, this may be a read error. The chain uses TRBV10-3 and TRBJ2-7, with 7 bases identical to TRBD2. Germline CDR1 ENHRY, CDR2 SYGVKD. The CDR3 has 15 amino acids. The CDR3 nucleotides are TGTGCCGTCAGTACCCCCAGGCAGCGGGAAGGCCCAACGGTTTTC. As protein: CAVSTPRQREGPTVF.

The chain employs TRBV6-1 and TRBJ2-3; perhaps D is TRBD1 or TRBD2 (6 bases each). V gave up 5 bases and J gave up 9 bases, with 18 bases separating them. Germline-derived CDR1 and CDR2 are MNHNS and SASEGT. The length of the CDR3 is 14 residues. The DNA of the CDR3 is TGTGCCAGCAGTCTTTCAGGGGATGGAGGGACGCAGTATTTT. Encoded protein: CASSLSGDGGTQYF.

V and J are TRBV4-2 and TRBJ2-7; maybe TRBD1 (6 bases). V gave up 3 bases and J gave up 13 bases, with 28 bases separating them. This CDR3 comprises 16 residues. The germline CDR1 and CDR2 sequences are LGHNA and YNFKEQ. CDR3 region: CASSHPGTSSSYEEYF. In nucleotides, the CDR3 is TGTGCCAGCAGCCATCCCGGGACATCTAGCTCCTACGAGGAATACTTC.

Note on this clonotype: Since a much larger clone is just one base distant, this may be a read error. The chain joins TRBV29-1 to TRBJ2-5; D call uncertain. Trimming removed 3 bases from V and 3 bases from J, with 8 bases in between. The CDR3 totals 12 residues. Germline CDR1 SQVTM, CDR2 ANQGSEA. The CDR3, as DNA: TGCAGCGTTGACCACGGAGAAGAGACCCAGTACTTC. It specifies CSVDHGEETQYF.

The CDR3: CASSPLAGGLYGRNMQYF. DNA for the CDR3: TGTGCCAGCAGCCCTTTAGCGGGAGGCCTATACGGCAGGAATATGCAGTATTTT. The gene calls are TRBV7-8 and TRBJ2-3; 10 positions agree with TRBD2. This CDR3 spans 18 amino acids. CDR1 is SGHVS, CDR2 FQNEAQ, per germline. V shed 5 bases, J shed 11 bases, and the junction held 22 bases outside the gene matches.

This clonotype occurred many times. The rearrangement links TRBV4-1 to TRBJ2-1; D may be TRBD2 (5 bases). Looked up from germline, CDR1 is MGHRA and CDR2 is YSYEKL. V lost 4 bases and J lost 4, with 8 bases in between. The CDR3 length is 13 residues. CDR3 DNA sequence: TGCGCCAGCAGCCGTGACTATTACAATGAGCAGTTCTTC. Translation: CASSRDYYNEQFF.

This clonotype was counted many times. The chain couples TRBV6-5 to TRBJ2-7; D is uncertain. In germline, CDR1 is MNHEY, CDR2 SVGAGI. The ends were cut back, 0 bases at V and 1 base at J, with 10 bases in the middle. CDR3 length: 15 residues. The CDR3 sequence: CASSYSARRSYEQYF. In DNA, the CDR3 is TGTGCCAGCAGTTACTCCGCCAGGCGATCCTACGAGCAGTACTTC.

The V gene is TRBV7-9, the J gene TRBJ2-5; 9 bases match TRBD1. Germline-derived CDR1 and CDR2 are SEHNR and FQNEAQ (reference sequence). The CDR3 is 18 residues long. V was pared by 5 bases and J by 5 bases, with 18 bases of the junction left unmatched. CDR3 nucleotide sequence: TGTGCCAGCAGCACCTGGCGGGGCAACAGGGGGCTGGCGGAGACCCAGTACTTC. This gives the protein CASSTWRGNRGLAETQYF.

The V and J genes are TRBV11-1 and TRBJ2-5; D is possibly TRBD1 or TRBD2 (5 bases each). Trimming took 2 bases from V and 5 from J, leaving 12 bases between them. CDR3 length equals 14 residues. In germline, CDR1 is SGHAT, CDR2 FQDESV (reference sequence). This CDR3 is CASSLMRGRETQYF. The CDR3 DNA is TGTGCCAGCAGCTTAATGAGGGGAAGGGAGACCCAGTACTTC.

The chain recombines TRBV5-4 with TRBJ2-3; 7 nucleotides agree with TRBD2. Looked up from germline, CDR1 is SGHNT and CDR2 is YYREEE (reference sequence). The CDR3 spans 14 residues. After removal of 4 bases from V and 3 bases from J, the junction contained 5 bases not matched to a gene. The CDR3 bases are TGTGCCAGCAGCGGGGTGGGACTAACAGATACGCAGTATTTT. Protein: CASSGVGLTDTQYF.

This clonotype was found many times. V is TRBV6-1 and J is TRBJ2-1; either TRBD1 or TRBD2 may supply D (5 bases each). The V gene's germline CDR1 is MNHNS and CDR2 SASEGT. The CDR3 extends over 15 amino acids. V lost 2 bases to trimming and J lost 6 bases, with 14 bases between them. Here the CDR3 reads CASSEKDGAPNEQFF. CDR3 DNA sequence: TGTGCCAGCAGTGAAAAGGACGGGGCCCCCAATGAGCAGTTCTTC.

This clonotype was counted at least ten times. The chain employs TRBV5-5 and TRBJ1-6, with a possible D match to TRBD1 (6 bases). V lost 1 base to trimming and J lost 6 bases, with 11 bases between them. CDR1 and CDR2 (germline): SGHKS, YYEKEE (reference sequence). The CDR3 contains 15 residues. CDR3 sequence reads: CASSLIRGLNSPLHF. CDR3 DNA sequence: TGTGCCAGCAGCTTGATCAGGGGCCTTAATTCACCCCTCCACTTT.